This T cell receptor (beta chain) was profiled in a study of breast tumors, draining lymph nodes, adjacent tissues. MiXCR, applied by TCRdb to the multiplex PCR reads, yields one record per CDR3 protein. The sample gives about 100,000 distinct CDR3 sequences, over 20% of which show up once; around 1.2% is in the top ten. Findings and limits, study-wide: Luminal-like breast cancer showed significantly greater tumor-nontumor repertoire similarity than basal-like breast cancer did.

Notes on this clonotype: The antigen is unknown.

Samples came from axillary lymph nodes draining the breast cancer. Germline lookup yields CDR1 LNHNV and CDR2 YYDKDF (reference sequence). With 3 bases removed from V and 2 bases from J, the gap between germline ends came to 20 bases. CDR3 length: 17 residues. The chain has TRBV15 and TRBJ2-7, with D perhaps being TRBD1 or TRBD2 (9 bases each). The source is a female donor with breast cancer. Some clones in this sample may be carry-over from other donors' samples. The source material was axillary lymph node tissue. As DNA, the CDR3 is TGTGCCACCAGCAGGGACAGGGGTTCTAGCGGGGCCTACGAGCAGTACTTC. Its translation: CATSRDRGSSGAYEQYF. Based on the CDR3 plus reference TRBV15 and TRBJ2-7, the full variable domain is DAMVIQNPRYQVTQFGKPVTLSCSQTLNHNVMYWYQQKSSQAPKLLFHYYDKDFNNEADTPDNFQSRRPNTSFCFLDIRSPGLGDTAMYLCATSRDRGSSGAYEQYFGPGTRLTVT.